The sequence of this T cell receptor beta chain was determined in a study of blood T cell repertoires in COVID-19. Method: immunoSEQ multiplex PCR; TCRdb's copy keeps in-frame clones and lacks some. This table holds under 400,000 clones, 90% found once. The CDR3 sequence is 17 residues long. Trimming took 3 bases from V and 3 from J; bases not matched to a gene: 8. The germline V gene has CDR1 GTSNPN and CDR2 SVGIG (reference sequence). The sample consisted of peripheral blood. V and J are TRBV30 and TRBJ2-3; 14 bases align to TRBD2. This receptor was obtained from a man aged 18-30 years with active or convalescent COVID-19. The CDR3 nucleotides read TGTGCCTGGAGCGGACCCCGACTAGCGGGGGGGACAGATACGCAGTATTTT. This gives the protein CAWSGPRLAGGTDTQYF.